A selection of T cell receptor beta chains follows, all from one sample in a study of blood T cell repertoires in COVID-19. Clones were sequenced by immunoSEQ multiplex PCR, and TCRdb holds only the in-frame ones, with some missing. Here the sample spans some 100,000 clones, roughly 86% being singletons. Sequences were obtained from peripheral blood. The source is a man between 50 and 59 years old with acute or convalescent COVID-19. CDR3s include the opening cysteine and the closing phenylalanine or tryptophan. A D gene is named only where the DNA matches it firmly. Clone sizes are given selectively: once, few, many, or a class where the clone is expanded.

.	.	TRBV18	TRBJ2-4	CASSPLARGPAGAKNIQYF	TGTGCCAGCTCACCACTTGCCAGGGGCCCTGCCGGAGCCAAAAACATTCAGTACTTC
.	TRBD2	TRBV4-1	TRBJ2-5	CASSHGLTSGRQETQYF	TGCGCCAGCAGCCATGGGTTAACTAGCGGGAGGCAAGAGACCCAGTACTTC
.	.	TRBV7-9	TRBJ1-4	CASSLSGGANEKLFF	TGTGCCAGCAGCTTATCAGGCGGGGCTAATGAAAAACTGTTTTTT
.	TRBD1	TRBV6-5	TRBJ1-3	CASRNGQVVGTIYF	TGTGCCAGCAGAAACGGACAGGTTGTGGGGACCATATATTTT
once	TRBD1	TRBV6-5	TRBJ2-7	CASSMTGDGSYEQYF	TGTGCCAGCAGTATGACAGGGGATGGATCCTACGAGCAGTACTTC
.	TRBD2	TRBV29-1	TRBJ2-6	CSVRGGRSSGANVLTF	TGCAGCGTTCGGGGGGGGCGGAGCTCTGGGGCCAACGTCCTGACTTTC
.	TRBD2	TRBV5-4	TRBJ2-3	CASSLTSGGDTQYF	TGTGCCAGCAGCTTGACTAGCGGTGGAGATACGCAGTATTTT
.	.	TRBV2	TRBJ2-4	CASRGPLAVKNIQYF	TGTGCCAGCAGGGGGCCCTTGGCCGTAAAAAACATTCAGTACTTC
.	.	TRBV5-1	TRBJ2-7	CASSPRGGFSYEQYF	TGCGCCAGCAGCCCTCGAGGGGGATTCTCCTACGAGCAGTACTTC
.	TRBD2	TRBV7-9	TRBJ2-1	CASSASGGPLNEQFF	TGTGCCAGCAGCGCTAGCGGGGGGCCCCTCAATGAGCAGTTCTTC
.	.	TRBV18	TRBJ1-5	CASSPGGNQPQHF	TGTGCCAGCTCACCCGGCGGTAATCAGCCCCAGCATTTT
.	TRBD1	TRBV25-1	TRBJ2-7	CASSESGTGRHEQYF	TGTGCCAGCAGTGAATCTGGGACAGGGCGCCACGAGCAGTACTTC
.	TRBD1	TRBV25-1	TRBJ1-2	CASRTGAYGYTF	TGTGCCAGCAGGACAGGGGCCTATGGCTACACCTTC
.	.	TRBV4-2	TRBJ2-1	CASSQDLRGLAEYNEQFF	TGTGCCAGCAGCCAAGATCTTCGGGGTTTAGCGGAGTACAATGAGCAGTTCTTC
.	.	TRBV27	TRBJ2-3	CASSFEHPGSQQYF	TGTGCCAGCAGTTTTGAACACCCCGGGAGCCAGCAGTATTTT
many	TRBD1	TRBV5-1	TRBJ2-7	CASSLATGALYEQYF	TGCGCCAGCAGCTTGGCGACAGGGGCCCTCTACGAGCAGTACTTC
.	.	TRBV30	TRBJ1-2	CAREGVGYGYTF	TGTGCTCGGGAGGGGGTTGGATATGGCTACACCTTC
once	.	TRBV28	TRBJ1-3	CASRRTLSSGNTIYF	TGTGCCAGCAGACGGACACTATCCTCTGGAAACACCATATATTTT
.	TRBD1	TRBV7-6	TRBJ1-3	CASSLTGAGNTIYF	TGTGCCAGCAGCCTCACAGGGGCTGGAAACACCATATATTTT
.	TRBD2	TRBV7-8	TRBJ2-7	CASTLGTTYEQYF	TGTGCCAGCACCCTCGGGACTACCTACGAGCAGTACTTC
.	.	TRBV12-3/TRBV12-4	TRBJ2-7	CASSRDTAYEQYF	TGTGCCAGCAGCCGGGACACCGCCTACGAGCAGTACTTC
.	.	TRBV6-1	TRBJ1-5	CASSDPGVSLPQHF	TGTGCCAGCAGTGATCCCGGTGTAAGTCTGCCCCAGCATTTT
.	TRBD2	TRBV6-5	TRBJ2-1	CASTAGSGTYNEQFF	TGTGCCAGCACCGCTGGAAGCGGGACCTACAATGAGCAGTTCTTC
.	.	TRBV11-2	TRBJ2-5	CASSPRRETQYF	TGTGCCAGCAGCCCGCGTCGGGAGACCCAGTACTTC
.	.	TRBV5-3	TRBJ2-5	CARAEETQYF	TGTGCCAGGGCTGAAGAGACCCAGTACTTC
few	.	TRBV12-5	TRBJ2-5	CASTGQETQYF	TGTGCTAGTACAGGGCAAGAGACCCAGTACTTC
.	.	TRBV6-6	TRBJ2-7	CASSLGTPGKGTYEQYF	TGTGCCAGCAGTCTAGGTACACCGGGAAAGGGCACCTACGAGCAGTACTTC
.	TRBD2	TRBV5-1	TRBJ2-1	CASSLGSTGLAGLYEQFF	TGCGCCAGCAGCTTGGGGTCAACAGGACTAGCGGGTCTCTATGAGCAGTTCTTC
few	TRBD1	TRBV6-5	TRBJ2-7	CASSTRGRRGEQYF	TGTGCCAGCAGTACCAGGGGGCGACGGGGCGAGCAGTACTTC
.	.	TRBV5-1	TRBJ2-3	CASSLGDTFTDTQYF	TGCGCCAGCAGCTTGGGGGACACTTTCACAGATACGCAGTATTTT
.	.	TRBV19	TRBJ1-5	CASDARGSNQPQHF	TGTGCCAGTGATGCCCGGGGAAGCAATCAGCCCCAGCATTTT
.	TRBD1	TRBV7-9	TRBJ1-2	CASSPWGQDLYGYTF	TGTGCCAGCAGCCCGTGGGGACAGGACCTATATGGCTACACCTTC
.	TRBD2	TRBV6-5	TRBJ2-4	CASSPLGGTGNIQYF	TGTGCCAGCAGTCCCCTCGGGGGGACCGGAAACATTCAGTACTTC
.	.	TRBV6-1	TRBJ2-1	CASSERISAIYNEQFF	TGTGCCAGCAGTGAAAGGATAAGCGCGATTTACAATGAGCAGTTCTTC
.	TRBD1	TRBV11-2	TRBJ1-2	CASSWDRFSGSGYTF	TGTGCCAGCAGCTGGGACAGGTTTAGTGGGTCGGGCTACACCTTC
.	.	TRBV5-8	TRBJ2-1	CASSWGGRSYNEQFF	TGTGCCAGCAGCTGGGGCGGACGTTCCTACAATGAGCAGTTCTTC
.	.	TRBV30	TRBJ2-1	CAWSERGFEQFF	TGTGCCTGGAGCGAACGGGGGTTTGAGCAGTTCTTC
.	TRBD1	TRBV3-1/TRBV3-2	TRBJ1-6	CASSRGQTNSPLHF	TGTGCCAGCAGCCGGGGACAGACCAATTCACCCCTCCACTTT
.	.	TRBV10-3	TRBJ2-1	CAIRKLGGPKDEQFF	TGTGCCATCAGGAAACTAGGAGGGCCTAAGGATGAGCAGTTCTTC
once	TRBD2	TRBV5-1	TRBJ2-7	CASSGGGTSGSYEQYF	TGCGCCAGCAGCGGAGGGGGAACTAGCGGGTCCTACGAGCAGTACTTC
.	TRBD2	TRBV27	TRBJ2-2	CASSFSRLARSGELFF	TGTGCCAGCAGTTTCTCTCGACTAGCGCGGTCCGGGGAGCTGTTTTTT
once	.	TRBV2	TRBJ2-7	CASSPRLTSYEQYF	TGTGCCAGCAGCCCCAGGCTAACCTCCTACGAGCAGTACTTC
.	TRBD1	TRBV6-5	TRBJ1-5	CASSFTRDRNQPQHF	TGTGCCAGCAGCTTCACCCGGGACAGAAATCAGCCCCAGCATTTT
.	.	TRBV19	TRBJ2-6	CASSIEGGLISGANVLTF	TGTGCCAGTAGTATAGAGGGCGGACTTATCTCTGGGGCCAACGTCCTGACTTTC
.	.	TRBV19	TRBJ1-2	CARRLKAGYGYTF	TGTGCCAGGAGATTAAAAGCAGGGTATGGCTACACCTTC
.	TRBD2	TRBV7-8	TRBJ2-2	CASLAGQRDTGELFF	TGTGCCAGCTTAGCGGGCCAAAGGGACACCGGGGAGCTGTTTTTT
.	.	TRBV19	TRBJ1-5	CASSIAYSNQPQHF	TGTGCCAGTAGTATTGCGTATAGCAATCAGCCCCAGCATTTT
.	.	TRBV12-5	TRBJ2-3	CASGQAQNPDTQYF	TGTGCTAGTGGCCAAGCTCAAAATCCAGATACGCAGTATTTT
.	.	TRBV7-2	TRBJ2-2	CASSLVRLDGSGELFF	TGTGCCAGCAGCTTAGTCCGTCTAGATGGTTCCGGGGAGCTGTTTTTT
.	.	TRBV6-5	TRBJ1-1	CASSYLTANTEAFF	TGTGCCAGCAGTTACCTTACAGCGAACACTGAAGCTTTCTTT
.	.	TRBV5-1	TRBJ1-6	CASSLALHDNSPLHF	TGCGCCAGCAGCTTGGCTTTACACGATAATTCACCCCTCCACTTT
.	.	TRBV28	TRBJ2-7	CASSPSGAGTYEQYF	TGTGCCAGCAGTCCCTCTGGGGCGGGGACCTACGAGCAGTACTTC
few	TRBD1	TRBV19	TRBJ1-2	CASSLLTGGIANYGYTF	TGTGCCAGTAGTTTACTCACAGGGGGGATTGCTAACTATGGCTACACCTTC
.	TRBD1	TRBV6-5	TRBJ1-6	CASRDRVYNSPLHF	TGTGCCAGTCGGGACAGGGTCTATAATTCACCCCTCCACTTT
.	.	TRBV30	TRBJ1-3	CAWQGNSGNTIYF	TGTGCCTGGCAGGGGAACTCTGGAAACACCATATATTTT
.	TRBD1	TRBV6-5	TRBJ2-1	CASSYSTGAVGQFF	TGTGCCAGCAGTTACTCAACAGGGGCGGTTGGGCAGTTCTTC
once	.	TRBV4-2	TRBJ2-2	CASSQGTASNTGELFF	TGTGCCAGCAGCCAAGGGACTGCTTCGAACACCGGGGAGCTGTTTTTT
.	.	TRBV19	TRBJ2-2	CASSARSSTGELFF	TGTGCCAGTAGTGCTCGATCGAGCACCGGGGAGCTGTTTTTT
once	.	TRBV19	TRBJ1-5	CASSRGGARNQPQHF	TGTGCCAGTAGTAGAGGGGGGGCACGCAATCAGCCCCAGCATTTT
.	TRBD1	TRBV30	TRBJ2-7	CAWSRTGSTYEQYF	TGTGCCTGGAGTCGGACAGGGTCAACGTACGAGCAGTACTTC